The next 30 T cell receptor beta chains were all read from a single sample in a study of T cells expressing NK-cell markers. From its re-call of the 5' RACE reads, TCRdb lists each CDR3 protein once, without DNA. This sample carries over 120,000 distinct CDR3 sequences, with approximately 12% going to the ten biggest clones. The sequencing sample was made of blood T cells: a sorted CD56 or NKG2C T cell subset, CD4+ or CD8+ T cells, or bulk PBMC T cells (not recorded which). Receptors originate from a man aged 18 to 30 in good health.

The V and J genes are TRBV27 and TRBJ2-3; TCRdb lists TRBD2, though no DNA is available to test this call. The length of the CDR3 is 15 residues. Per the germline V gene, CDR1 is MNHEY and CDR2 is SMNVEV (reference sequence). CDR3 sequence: CASSFLGSEEDTQYF.

Here the CDR3 reads CASSATGETQYF. The V call is TRBV5-4, the J call TRBJ2-5; the D gene TCRdb calls, TRBD1, cannot be checked with no DNA. The CDR3 has 12 residues. The germline V gene has CDR1 SGHNT and CDR2 YYREEE (reference sequence).

CDR3 in amino acids: CASSMTGVSSGNTIYF. The chain combines TRBV19 with TRBJ1-3; there is no DNA to check the TCRdb D call of TRBD1. CDR1 is LNHDA, CDR2 SQIVND, per germline (reference sequence). The CDR3 extends over 16 amino acids. The variable domain in full, completed from reference TRBV19 and TRBJ1-3, reads DGGITQSPKYLFRKEGQNVTLSCEQNLNHDAMYWYRQDPGQGLRLIYYSQIVNDFQKGDIAEGYSVSREKKESFPLTVTSAQKNPTAFYLCASSMTGVSSGNTIYFGEGSWLTVV.

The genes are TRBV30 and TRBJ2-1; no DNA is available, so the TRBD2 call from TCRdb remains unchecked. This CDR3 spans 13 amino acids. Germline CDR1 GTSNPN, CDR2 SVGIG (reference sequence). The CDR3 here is CAWERETYNEQFF.

The CDR3 here is CATSRLSQETQYF. The rearrangement links TRBV15 to TRBJ2-5. The V gene's germline CDR1 is LNHNV and CDR2 YYDKDF (reference sequence). The CDR3 contains 13 residues.

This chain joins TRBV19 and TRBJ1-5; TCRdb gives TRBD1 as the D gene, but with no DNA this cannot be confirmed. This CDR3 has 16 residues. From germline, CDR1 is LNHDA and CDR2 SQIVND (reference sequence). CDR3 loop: CASEPGTGRGNQPQHF.

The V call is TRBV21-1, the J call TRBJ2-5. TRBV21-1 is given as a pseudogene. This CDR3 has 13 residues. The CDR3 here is CASSKGSQETQYF.

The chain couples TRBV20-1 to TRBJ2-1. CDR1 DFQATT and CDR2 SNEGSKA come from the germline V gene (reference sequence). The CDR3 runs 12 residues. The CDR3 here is CSARLGGNEQFF.

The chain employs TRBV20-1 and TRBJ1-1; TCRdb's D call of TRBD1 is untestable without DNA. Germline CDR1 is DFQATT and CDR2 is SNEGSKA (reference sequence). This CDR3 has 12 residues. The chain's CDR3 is CSAGQGDTEAFF.

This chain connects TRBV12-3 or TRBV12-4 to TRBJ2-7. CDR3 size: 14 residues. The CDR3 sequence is CASSSETHYYEQYF.

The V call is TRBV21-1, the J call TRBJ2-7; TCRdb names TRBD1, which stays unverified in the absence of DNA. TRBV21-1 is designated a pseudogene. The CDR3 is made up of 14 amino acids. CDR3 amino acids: CASSKVPGWWEQYF.

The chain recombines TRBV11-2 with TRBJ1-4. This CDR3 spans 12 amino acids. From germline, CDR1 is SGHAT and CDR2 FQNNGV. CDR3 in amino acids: CASGSRSEKLFF.

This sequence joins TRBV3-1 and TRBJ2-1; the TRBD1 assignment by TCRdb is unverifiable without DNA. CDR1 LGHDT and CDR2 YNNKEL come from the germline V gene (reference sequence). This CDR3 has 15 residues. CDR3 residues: CASSPPGQGAYEQFF.

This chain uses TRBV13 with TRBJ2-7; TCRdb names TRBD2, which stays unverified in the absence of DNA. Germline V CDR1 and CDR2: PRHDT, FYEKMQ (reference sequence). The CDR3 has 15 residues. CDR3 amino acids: CASSPVGGSDYEQYF.

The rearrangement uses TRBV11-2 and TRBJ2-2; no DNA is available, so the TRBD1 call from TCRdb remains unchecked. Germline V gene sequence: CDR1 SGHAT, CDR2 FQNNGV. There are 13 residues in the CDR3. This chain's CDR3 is CASSLTRGGELFF.

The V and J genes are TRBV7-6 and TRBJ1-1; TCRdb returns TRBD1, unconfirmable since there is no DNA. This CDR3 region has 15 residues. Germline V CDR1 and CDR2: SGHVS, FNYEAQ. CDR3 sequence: CASSSTPGRSGEAFF. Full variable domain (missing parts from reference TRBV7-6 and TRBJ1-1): GAGVSQSPRYKVTKRGQDVALRCDPISGHVSLYWYRQALGQGPEFLTYFNYEAQQDKSGLPNDRFSAERPEGSISTLTIQRTEQRDSAMYRCASSSTPGRSGEAFFGQGTRLTVV.

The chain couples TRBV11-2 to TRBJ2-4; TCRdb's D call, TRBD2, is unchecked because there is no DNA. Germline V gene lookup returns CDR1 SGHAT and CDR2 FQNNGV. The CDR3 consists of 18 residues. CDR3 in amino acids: CASSLVGSRSLAKNIQYF.

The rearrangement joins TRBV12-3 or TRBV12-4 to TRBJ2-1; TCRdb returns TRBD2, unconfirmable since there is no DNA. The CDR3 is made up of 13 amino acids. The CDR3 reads CASSSRPWDEQFF.

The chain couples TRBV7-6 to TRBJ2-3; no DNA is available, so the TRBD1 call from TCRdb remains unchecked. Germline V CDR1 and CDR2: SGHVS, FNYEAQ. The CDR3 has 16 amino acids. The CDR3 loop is CASSKMGVAHTDTQYF.

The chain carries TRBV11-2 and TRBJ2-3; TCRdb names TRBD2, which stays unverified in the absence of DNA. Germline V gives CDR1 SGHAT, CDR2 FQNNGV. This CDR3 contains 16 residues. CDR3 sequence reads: CASSLQREPITDTQYF.

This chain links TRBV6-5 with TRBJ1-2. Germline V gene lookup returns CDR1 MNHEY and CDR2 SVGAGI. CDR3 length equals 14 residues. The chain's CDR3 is CASSKRGGGEVWTF.

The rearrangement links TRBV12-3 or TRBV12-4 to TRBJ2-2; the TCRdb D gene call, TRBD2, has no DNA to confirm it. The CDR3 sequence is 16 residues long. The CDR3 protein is CASSPTRWRNTGELFF.

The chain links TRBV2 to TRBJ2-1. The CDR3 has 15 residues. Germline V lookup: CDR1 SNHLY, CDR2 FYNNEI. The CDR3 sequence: CASSEESSAYNEQFF.

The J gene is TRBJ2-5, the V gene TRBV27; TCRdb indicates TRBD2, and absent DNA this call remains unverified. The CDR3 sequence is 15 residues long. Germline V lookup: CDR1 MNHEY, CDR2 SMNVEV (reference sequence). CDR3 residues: CASSSPSLIQETQYF.

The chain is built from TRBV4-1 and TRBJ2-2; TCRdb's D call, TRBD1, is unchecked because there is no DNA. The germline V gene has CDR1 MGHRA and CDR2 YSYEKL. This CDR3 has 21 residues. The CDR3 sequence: CASSQDYGTGTAESNTGELFF.

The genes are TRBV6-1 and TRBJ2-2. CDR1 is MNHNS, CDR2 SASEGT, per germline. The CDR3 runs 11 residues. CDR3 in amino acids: CAVKRTGELFF.

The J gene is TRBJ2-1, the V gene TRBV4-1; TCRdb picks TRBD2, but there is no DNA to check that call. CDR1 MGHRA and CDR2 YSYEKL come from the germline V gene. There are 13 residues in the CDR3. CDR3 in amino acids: CASSPPMYNEQFF.

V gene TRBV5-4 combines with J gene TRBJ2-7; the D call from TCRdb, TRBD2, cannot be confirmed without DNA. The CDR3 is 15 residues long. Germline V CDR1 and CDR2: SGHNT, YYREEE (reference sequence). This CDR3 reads CASSRSKGGGYEQYF.

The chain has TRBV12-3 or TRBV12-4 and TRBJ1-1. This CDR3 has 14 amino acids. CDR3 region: CASSPSYLNTEAFF.

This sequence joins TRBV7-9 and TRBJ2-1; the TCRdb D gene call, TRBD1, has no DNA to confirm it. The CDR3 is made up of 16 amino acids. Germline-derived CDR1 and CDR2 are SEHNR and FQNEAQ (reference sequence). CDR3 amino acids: CASSWGQPRGYNEQFF.